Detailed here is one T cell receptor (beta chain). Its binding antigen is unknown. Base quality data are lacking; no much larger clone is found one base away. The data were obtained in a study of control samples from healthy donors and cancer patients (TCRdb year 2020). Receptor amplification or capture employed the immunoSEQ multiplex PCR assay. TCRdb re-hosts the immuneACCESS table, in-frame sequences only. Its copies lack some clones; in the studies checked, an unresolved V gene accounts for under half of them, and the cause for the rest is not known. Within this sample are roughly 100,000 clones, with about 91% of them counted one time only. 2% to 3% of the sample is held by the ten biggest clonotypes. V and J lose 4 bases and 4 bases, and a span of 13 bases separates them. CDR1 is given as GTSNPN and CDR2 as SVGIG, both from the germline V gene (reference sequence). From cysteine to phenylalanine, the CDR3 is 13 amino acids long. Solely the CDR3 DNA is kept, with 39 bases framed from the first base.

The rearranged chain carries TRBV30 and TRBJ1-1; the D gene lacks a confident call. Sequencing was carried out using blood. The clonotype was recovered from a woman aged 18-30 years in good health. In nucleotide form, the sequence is TGTGCCTGGAATAACTTATGGGGCACTGAAGCTTTCTTT. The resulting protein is CAWNNLWGTEAFF.